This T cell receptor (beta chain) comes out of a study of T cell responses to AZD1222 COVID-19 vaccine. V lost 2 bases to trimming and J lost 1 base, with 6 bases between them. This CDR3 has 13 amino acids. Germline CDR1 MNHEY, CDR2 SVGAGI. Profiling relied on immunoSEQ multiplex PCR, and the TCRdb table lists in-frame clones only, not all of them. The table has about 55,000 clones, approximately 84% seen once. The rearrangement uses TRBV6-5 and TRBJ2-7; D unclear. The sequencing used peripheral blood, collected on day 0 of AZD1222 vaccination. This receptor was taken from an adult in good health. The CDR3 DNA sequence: TGTGCCAGCAGTTACGGACCGTCCTACGAGCAGTACTTC. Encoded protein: CASSYGPSYEQYF.